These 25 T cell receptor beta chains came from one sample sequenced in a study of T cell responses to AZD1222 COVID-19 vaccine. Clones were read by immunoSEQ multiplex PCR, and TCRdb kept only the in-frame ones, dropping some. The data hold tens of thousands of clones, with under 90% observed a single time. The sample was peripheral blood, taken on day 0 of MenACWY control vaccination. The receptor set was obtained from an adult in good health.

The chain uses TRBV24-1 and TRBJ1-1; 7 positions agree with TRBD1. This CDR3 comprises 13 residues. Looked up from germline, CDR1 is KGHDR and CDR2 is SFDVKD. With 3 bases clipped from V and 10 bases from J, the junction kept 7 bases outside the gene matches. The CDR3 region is CATSDGTASVAFF. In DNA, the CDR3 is TGTGCCACCAGTGATGGGACAGCGAGTGTAGCTTTCTTT.

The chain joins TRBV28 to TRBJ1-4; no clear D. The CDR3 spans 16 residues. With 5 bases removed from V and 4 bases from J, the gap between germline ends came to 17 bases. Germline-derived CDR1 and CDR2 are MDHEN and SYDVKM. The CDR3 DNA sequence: TGTGCCAGCAGTCCAATCTCTATAGAGTATAATGAAAAACTGTTTTTT. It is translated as CASSPISIEYNEKLFF.

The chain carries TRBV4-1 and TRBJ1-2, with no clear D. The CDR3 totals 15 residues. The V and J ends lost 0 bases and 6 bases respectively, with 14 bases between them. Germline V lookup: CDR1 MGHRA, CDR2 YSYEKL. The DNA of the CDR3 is TGCGCCAGCAGCCAAGATAGGCTAGGGTCGGATGGCTACACCTTC. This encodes CASSQDRLGSDGYTF.

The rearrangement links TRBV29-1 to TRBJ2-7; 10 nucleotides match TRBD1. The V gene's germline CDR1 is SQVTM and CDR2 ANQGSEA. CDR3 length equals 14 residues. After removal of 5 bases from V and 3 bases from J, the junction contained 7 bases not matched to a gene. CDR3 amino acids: CSVKDRGSGYEQYF. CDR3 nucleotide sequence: TGCAGCGTTAAGGACAGGGGGTCAGGCTACGAGCAGTACTTC.

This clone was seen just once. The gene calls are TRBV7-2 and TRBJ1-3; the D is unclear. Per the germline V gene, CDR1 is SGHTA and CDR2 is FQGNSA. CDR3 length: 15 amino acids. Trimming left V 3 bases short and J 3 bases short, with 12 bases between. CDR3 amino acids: CASSFGRSYGNTIYF. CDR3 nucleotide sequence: TGTGCCAGCAGCTTCGGCAGGTCTTATGGAAACACCATATATTTT.

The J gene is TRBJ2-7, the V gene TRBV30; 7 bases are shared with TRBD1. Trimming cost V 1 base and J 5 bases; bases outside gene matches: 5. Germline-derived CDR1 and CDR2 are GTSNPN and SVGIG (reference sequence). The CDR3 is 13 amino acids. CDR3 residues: CAWSGQGFDEQYF. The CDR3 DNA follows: TGTGCCTGGAGTGGACAGGGATTCGACGAGCAGTACTTC.

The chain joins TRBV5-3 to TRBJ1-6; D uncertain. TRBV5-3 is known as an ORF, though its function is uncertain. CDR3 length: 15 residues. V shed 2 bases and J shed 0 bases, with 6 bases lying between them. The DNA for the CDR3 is TGTGCCAGAAGCTTCTGGAACTCCTATAATTCACCCCTCCACTTT. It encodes CARSFWNSYNSPLHF.

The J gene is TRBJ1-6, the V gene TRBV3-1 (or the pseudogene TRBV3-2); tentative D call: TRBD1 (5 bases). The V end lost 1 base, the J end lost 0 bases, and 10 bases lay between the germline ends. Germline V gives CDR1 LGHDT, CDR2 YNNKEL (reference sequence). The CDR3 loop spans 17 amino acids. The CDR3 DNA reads TGTGCCAGCAGCCAAGTTTTAAGGGGCTCCTATAATTCACCCCTCCACTTT. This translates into CASSQVLRGSYNSPLHF.

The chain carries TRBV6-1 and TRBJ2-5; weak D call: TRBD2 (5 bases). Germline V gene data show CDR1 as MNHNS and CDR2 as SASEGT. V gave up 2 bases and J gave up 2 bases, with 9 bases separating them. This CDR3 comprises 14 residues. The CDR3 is CASSEQRLQETQYF. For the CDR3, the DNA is TGTGCCAGCAGTGAACAGAGACTACAAGAGACCCAGTACTTC.

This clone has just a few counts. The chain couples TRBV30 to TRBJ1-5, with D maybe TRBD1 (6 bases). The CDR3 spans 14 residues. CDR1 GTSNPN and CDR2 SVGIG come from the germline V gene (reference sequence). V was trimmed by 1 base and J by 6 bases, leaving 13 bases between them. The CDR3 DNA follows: TGTGCCTGGAGTGGAGCGGGGGGGGCTCAGCCCCAGCATTTT. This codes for CAWSGAGGAQPQHF.

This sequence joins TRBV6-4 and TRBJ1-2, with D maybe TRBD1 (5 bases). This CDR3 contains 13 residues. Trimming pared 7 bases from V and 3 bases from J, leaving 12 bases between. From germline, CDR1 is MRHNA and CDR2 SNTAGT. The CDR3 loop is CASNSGGDYGYTF. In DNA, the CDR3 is TGTGCCAGCAACTCGGGGGGTGACTATGGCTACACCTTC.

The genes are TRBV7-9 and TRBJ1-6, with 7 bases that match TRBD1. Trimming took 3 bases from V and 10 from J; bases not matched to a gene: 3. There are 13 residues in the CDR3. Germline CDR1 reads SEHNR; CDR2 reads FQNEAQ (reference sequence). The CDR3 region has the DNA TGTGCCAGCAGCTTCACAGGGGAATCACCCCTCCACTTT. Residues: CASSFTGESPLHF.

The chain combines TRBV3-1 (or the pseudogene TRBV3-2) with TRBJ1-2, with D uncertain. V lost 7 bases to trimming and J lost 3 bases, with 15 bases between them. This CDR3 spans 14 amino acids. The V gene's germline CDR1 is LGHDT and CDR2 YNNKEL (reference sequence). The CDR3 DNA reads TGTGCCAGCAACGACCGTAGCAGTTACTATGGCTACACCTTC. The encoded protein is CASNDRSSYYGYTF.

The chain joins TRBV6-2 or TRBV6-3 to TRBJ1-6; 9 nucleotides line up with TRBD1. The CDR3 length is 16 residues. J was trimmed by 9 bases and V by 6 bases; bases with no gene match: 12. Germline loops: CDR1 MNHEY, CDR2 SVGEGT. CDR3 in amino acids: CASSPASTGGSSPLHF. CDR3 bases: TGTGCCAGCAGCCCAGCATCGACAGGGGGAAGTTCACCCCTCCACTTT.

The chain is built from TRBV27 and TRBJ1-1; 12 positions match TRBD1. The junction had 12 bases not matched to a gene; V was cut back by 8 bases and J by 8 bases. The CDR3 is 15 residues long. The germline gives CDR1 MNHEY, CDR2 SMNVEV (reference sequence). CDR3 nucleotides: TGTGCCAGCGCCGGGACAGGGGGCACCCGGACCGAAGCTTTCTTT. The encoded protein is CASAGTGGTRTEAFF.

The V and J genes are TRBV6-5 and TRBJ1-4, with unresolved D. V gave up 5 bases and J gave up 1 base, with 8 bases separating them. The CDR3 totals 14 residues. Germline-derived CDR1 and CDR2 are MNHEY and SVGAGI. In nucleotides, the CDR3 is TGTGCCAGCAGTCCAGGCGGAACTAATGAAAAACTGTTTTTT. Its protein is CASSPGGTNEKLFF.

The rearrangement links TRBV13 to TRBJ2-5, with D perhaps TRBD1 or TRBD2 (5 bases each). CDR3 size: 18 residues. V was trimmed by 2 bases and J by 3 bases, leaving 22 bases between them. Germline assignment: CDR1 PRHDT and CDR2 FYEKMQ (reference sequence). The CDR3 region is CASSLSGFREAGEETQYF. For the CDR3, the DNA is TGTGCCAGCAGCTTAAGCGGATTCAGGGAAGCAGGTGAAGAGACCCAGTACTTC.

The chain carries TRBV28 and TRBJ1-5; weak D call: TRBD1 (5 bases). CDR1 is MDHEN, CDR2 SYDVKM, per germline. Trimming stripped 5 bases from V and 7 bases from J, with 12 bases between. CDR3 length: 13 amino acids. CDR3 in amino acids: CASSIGGKQPQHF. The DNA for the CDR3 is TGTGCCAGCAGTATCGGGGGTAAGCAGCCCCAGCATTTT.

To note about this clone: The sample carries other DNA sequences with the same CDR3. CDR3 coding DNA: TGCGCCAGCAGCCAAGATCGTGACACTGAAGCTTTCTTT. Amino acid sequence: CASSQDRDTEAFF. J is TRBJ1-1 and V is TRBV4-3; D is undetermined. CDR1 is LGHNA, CDR2 YSLEER, per germline. Deletions cut 0 bases from V and 3 bases from J, with 5 bases between. There are 13 residues in the CDR3.

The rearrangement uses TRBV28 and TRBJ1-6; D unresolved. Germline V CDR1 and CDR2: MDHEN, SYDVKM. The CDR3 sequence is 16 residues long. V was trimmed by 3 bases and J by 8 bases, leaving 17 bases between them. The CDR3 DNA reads TGTGCCAGCAGTTTTACTATAGCCTCCCGGTATTCACCCCTCCACTTT. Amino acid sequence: CASSFTIASRYSPLHF.

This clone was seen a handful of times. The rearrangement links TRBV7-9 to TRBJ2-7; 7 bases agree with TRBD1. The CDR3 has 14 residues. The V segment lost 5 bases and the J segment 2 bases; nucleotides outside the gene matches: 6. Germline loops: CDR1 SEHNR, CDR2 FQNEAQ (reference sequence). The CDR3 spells CASSTRDSTYEQYF. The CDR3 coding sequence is TGTGCCAGCAGCACCCGGGACAGCACCTACGAGCAGTACTTC.

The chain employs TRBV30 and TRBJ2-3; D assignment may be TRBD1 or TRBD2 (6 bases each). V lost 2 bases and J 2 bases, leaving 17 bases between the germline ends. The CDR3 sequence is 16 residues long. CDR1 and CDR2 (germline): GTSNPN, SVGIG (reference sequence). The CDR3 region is CAWSPWGAPNTDTQYF. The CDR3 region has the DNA TGTGCCTGGAGTCCTTGGGGGGCCCCAAACACAGATACGCAGTATTTT.

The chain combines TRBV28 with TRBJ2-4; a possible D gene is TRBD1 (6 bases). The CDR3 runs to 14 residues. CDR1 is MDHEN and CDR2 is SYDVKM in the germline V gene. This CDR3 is CVTGQPIAKNIQYF. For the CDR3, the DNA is TGTGTTACCGGACAGCCAATAGCCAAAAACATTCAGTACTTC.

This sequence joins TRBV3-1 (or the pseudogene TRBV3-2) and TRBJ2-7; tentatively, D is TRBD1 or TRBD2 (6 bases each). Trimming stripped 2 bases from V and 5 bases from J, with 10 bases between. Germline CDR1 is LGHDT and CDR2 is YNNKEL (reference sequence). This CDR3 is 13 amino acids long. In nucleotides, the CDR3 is TGTGCCAGCAGCCAAAGGGGGGCAGACGAGCAGTACTTC. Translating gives CASSQRGADEQYF.

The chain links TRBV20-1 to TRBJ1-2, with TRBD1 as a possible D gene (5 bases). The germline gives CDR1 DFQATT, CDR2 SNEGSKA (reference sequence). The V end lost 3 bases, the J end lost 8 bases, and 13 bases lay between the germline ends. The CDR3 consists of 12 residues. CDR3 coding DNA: TGCAGTGCTAGTGTACAGGCGGGGGGCTACACCTTC. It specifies CSASVQAGGYTF.